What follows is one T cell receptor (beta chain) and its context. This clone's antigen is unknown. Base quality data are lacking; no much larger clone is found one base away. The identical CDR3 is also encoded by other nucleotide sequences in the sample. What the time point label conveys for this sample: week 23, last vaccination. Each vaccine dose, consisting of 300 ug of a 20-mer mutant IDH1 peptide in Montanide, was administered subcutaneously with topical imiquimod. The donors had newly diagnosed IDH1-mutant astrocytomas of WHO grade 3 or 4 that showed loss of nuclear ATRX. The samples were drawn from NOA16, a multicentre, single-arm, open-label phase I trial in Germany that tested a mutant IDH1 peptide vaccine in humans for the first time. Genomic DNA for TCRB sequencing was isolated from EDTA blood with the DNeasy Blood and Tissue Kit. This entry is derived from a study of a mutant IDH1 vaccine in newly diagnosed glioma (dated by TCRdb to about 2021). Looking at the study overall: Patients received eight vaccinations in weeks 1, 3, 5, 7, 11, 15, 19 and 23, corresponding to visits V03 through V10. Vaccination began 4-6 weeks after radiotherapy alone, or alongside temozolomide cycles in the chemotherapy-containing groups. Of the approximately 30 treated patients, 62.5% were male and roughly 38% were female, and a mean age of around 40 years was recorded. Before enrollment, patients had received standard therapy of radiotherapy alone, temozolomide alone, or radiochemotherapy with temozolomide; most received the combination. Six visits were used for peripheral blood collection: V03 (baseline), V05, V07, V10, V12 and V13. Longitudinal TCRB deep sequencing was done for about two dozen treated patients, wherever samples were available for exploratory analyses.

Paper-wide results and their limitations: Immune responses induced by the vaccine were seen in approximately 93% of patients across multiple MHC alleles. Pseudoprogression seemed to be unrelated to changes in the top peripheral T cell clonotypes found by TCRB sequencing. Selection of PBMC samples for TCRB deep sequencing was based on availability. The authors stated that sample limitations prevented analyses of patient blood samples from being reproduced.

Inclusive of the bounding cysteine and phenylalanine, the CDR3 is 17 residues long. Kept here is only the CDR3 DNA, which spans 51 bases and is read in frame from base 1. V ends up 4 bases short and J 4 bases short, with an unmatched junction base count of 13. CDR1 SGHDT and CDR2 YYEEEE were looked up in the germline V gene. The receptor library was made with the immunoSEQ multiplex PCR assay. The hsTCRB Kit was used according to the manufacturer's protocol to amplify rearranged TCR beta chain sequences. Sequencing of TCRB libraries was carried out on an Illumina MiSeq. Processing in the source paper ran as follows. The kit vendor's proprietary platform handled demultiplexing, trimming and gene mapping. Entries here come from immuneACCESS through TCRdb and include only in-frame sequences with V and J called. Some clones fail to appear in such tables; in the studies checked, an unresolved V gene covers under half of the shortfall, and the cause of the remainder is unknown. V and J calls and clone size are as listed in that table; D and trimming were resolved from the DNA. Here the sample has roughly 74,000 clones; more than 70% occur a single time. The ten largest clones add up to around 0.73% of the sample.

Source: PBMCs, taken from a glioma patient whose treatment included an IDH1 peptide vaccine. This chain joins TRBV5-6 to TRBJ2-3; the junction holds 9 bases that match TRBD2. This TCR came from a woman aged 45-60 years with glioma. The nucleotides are TGTGCCAGCAGCCTGTTGACTAGCGGAGGGGGCGCAGATACGCAGTATTTT. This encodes CASSLLTSGGGADTQYF.